These 13 T cell receptor beta chains share one sample of origin, sequenced in a study of post-analysis software for immune sequencing data. What these receptors recognize is not known. Built from TCR beta cDNA, the libraries had unique molecular identifiers in them. TCRdb called the PCR reads again in MiXCR, with one record for every CDR3 protein. This sample carries hundreds of thousands of distinct CDR3 sequences, about 40% of them seen once, and the ten largest clones take more than 1.5%. Study conclusions and caveats: The study found TRBV5-6, TRBV5-1 and TRBV20-1 among a few TRBV segments more frequent in patients than controls.

Sample: blood. Receptors originate from a girl aged 10-17 years with multiple sclerosis.

The chain carries TRBV10-3 and TRBJ2-2, with 8 bases aligning to TRBD1. Germline-derived CDR1 and CDR2 are ENHRY and SYGVKD. The trim removed 10 bases at V and 4 bases at J, leaving 14 bases unmatched. This CDR3 is 16 amino acids long. CDR3 bases: TGTGCCACCTACCAGGGGGCGGAGGGCCTCACCGGGGAGCTGTTTTTT. It codes for CATYQGAEGLTGELFF.

This chain uses TRBV12-3 or TRBV12-4 with TRBJ2-3, with D unresolved. The CDR3 contains 13 residues. The V end lost 6 bases, the J end lost 6 bases, and 13 bases lay between the germline ends. This CDR3 is CASRIGRMDTQYF. The CDR3 DNA sequence: TGTGCCAGCAGGATTGGACGTATGGATACGCAGTATTTT.

The table lists this clonotype with a few counts. The junction does not match germline at one end; this may be a read error. The CDR3 DNA reads as TGTGCCAGTAGTTTAGCCGGGACAGAGCCCAATGAGCAGTTCTTC. Amino acids: CASSLAGTEPNEQFF. The rearrangement uses TRBV12-3 or TRBV12-4 and TRBJ2-1; 7 bases map to TRBD1. This CDR3 contains 15 residues.

This chain connects TRBV3-1 to TRBJ2-7; D is tentatively TRBD1 or TRBD2 (5 bases each). The CDR3 has 17 residues. Germline V gene lookup returns CDR1 LGHDT and CDR2 YNNKEL (reference sequence). Trimming removed 0 bases from V and 5 bases from J, with 20 bases in between. This CDR3 is CASSQETPREGTDEQYF. CDR3 sequence (DNA): TGTGCCAGCAGCCAAGAGACCCCGAGAGAGGGGACGGACGAGCAGTACTTC.

The gene calls are TRBV6-2 or TRBV6-3 and TRBJ2-3, with 7 nucleotides matching TRBD1. Germline V gene data show CDR1 as MNHEY and CDR2 as SVGEGT. V trimming: 5 bases; J trimming: 4 bases; junction bases outside the gene matches: 9. The CDR3 loop spans 15 amino acids. The CDR3 sequence is CASSTNGQDPDTQYF. The CDR3 nucleotides read TGTGCCAGCAGTACTAATGGACAGGACCCAGATACGCAGTATTTT.

The chain has TRBV12-3 or TRBV12-4 and TRBJ2-5; D unclear. Near its end, the DNA agrees better with TRBJ2-7, so the J call may be wrong. This CDR3 is 13 amino acids long. CDR3 sequence: CASSLTRYYEQYF. CDR3 sequence (DNA): TGTGCCAGCAGTTTGACACGATACTACGAGCAGTACTTC.

The chain employs TRBV7-8 and TRBJ2-3, with 16 positions matching TRBD2. The germline gives CDR1 SGHVS, CDR2 FQNEAQ. The CDR3 has 19 residues. V gave up 4 bases and J gave up 3 bases; unmatched junction bases: 10. The CDR3 sequence is CASSSSGLAGGPTTDTQYF. The DNA for the CDR3 is TGTGCCAGCAGCTCGTCGGGACTAGCGGGGGGGCCTACTACAGATACGCAGTATTTT.

This chain links TRBV13 with TRBJ2-3; D gene uncertain. CDR3 size: 18 residues. Germline V gives CDR1 PRHDT, CDR2 FYEKMQ (reference sequence). The V end was cut by 1 base, the J end by 2 bases, with 19 bases between. DNA for the CDR3: TGTGCCAGCAGCTTAGATGGGTTCGGACCTCAACCCACAGATACGCAGTATTTT. The encoded protein is CASSLDGFGPQPTDTQYF.

The genes are TRBV6-2 or TRBV6-3 and TRBJ1-2; D gene ambiguous. The CDR3 sequence is 13 residues long. Trimming left V 4 bases short and J 4 bases short, with 10 bases between. The germline V gene has CDR1 MNHEY and CDR2 SVGEGT. For the CDR3, the DNA is TGTGCCAGCAGTTCCGGCAGTCTCTATGGCTACACCTTC. Translated: CASSSGSLYGYTF.

Remarks on this clonotype: An end of the junction does not agree with germline; a read error may underlie this. The rearrangement links TRBV12-3 or TRBV12-4 to TRBJ2-3, with TRBD2 matching over 14 bases. This CDR3 comprises 19 residues. Here the CDR3 reads CASSLDRLGTSGSTDMQYF. CDR3 nucleotide sequence: TGTGCCAGCAGTTTAGACCGATTGGGGACTAGCGGGAGCACAGATATGCAGTATTTT.

The chain has TRBV7-9 and TRBJ1-4, with D possibly being TRBD1 (6 bases). Germline CDR1 is SEHNR and CDR2 is FQNEAQ (reference sequence). This CDR3 has 18 residues. Trimming took 3 bases from V and 0 from J, leaving 17 bases between them. The CDR3 loop is CASSFRRGGDATNEKLFF. The CDR3 DNA reads TGTGCCAGCAGCTTTAGGAGAGGGGGAGATGCAACTAATGAAAAACTGTTTTTT.

Only a few counts were recorded for this clonotype. The chain employs TRBV20-1 and TRBJ2-7, with TRBD2 matching over 11 bases. The CDR3 loop spans 14 amino acids. Germline V CDR1 and CDR2: DFQATT, SNEGSKA (reference sequence). V was pared by 4 bases and J by 2 bases, with 4 bases of the junction left unmatched. The CDR3 DNA sequence: TGCAGTGCTACCGGGACTAGCGGCACCTACGAGCAGTACTTC. Encoded protein: CSATGTSGTYEQYF.

This clonotype was observed a handful of times. The V and J genes are TRBV29-1 and TRBJ1-1; D is uncertain. This CDR3 region has 13 residues. Germline V gives CDR1 SQVTM, CDR2 ANQGSEA. V dropped 6 bases and J dropped 3 bases, with 14 bases sitting between them. The chain's CDR3 is CSVSTGIHTEAFF. As DNA, the CDR3 is TGCAGCGTCTCAACCGGGATCCACACTGAAGCTTTCTTT.